This TCR beta chain was sequenced for a study of beta chain features in type 1 diabetes. All of the isolated RNA was reverse transcribed, so expressed TCRB transcripts were sequenced. The assay was immunoSEQ multiplex PCR, and TCRdb's table has in-frame clones only and misses some. In the table there are hundreds of thousands of clones, about 10% of which are singletons. V lost 2 bases to trimming and J lost 3 bases; unmatched junction nucleotides: 4. The CDR3 has 16 amino acids. Germline lookup yields CDR1 SGHTA and CDR2 FQGNSA. This clone was counted a few times. J is TRBJ2-3 and V is TRBV7-2; TRBD2 aligns across 11 bases. The TCR sequence derives from a woman under 40 in good health. The specimen was naive CD4+ T cells from blood. CDR3 amino acids: CASSLSGTSGTDTQYF. The DNA for the CDR3 is TGTGCCAGCAGCTTATCGGGGACTAGCGGTACAGATACGCAGTATTTT.